This is a list of T cell receptor beta chains from one sample in a study of cytomegalovirus exposure and HLA in healthy donors. Method: immunoSEQ multiplex PCR; TCRdb's copy keeps in-frame clones and lacks some. The sample contains about 90,000 clones, approximately 84% of which appear only once. The specimen sequenced was PBMCs. These TCRs come from a man younger than 35 in good health and CMV-seronegative. Both conserved end residues are trimmed from each CDR3. Each record gives: J gene, V gene, CDR3 protein.

J gene: TRBJ2-7
V gene: TRBV7-2
CDR3 protein: ASSLAGQGQPYEQY

J gene: TRBJ1-3
V gene: TRBV19
CDR3 protein: ASSRTGGDSSGNTIY

J gene: TRBJ2-7
V gene: TRBV2
CDR3 protein: ASRRTGGHEQY

J gene: TRBJ2-2
V gene: TRBV6-5
CDR3 protein: ASSLTRTTGELF

J gene: TRBJ2-5
V gene: TRBV7-2
CDR3 protein: ASSLGLPSQETQY

J gene: TRBJ2-7
V gene: TRBV5-1
CDR3 protein: ASSLDGSLRYEQY

J gene: .
V gene: TRBV6-5
CDR3 protein: ASTRTRSSYEQY

J gene: TRBJ1-2
V gene: TRBV5-1
CDR3 protein: ASSPTLWGEGGYT

J gene: TRBJ2-3
V gene: TRBV5-1
CDR3 protein: ASSATGGVGSDTQY

J gene: .
V gene: TRBV6-5
CDR3 protein: ASSSPTGTSGNEQY

J gene: TRBJ2-1
V gene: TRBV27
CDR3 protein: ASSFGDSDEQF

J gene: TRBJ2-3
V gene: TRBV2
CDR3 protein: ASSSRSGRAGDTQY

J gene: TRBJ1-6
V gene: TRBV7-6
CDR3 protein: ASSFSGRESSYNSPLH

J gene: TRBJ2-2
V gene: TRBV27
CDR3 protein: ASSFIAGGRNTGELF

J gene: TRBJ1-2
V gene: TRBV10-3
CDR3 protein: AINEAGSNYGYT

J gene: TRBJ1-4
V gene: TRBV7-6
CDR3 protein: ASSLGRAYEKLF